This T cell receptor (beta chain) is from a study of blood T cell repertoires in COVID-19. Across the study: From T cells, B-cell-depleted T cells, or PBMCs came the material, which was cDNA or gDNA.

TCRdb keeps only in-frame clones here, not all; method: immunoSEQ multiplex PCR. The sample lists 180,000 or so clones; about 85% were seen once. CDR1 is SGHAT, CDR2 FQNNGV, per germline. The junction had 13 bases not matched to a gene; V was cut back by 6 bases and J by 5 bases. CDR3 length: 16 amino acids. The sequenced sample consisted of peripheral blood. The sequence was collected from a woman of 80 years or more with acute or convalescent COVID-19. The chain carries TRBV11-2 and TRBJ2-1, with TRBD1 matching 7 bases. The CDR3 region has the DNA TGTGCCAGCAGTGAACGTAGGGGGCCAACCAACAATGAGCAGTTCTTC. Its protein is CASSERRGPTNNEQFF. Full variable domain (rest looked up from reference TRBV11-2 and TRBJ2-1): EAGVAQSPRYKIIEKRQSVAFWCNPISGHATLYWYQQILGQGPKLLIQFQNNGVVDDSQLPKDRFSAERLKGVDSTLKIQPAKLEDSAVYLCASSERRGPTNNEQFFGPGTRLTVL.